The clone carrying this T cell receptor beta chain was seen only a few times. Its cognate antigen is unknown. The source of the sample is a study of beta chain features in type 1 diabetes. Findings and caveats of the study: Patients' naive, central memory and Treg TCRB repertoires seemed closer to one another than those of healthy donors. When Type 1 diabetes patients were examined, their TCRB CDR3s proved moderately but significantly shorter in all four CD4+ subsets. The question of HLA type influencing TCRB rearrangement was one that remained unresolved here.

Germline assignment: CDR1 MNHEY and CDR2 SMNVEV (reference sequence). V lost 3 bases to trimming and J lost 3 bases; unmatched junction nucleotides: 6. The CDR3 contains 15 residues. As every portion of the isolated RNA was reverse transcribed, the sequencing read expressed TCRB transcripts. Sequencing used immunoSEQ multiplex PCR; TCRdb keeps in-frame clones, though not all of them. Among more than 95,000 clones listed, 17% were seen once. The sequenced material came from central memory CD4+ T cells from blood. This sequence originates from a man aged 18 to 29 with type 1 diabetes. The chain couples TRBV27 to TRBJ2-7; 9 nucleotides align to TRBD1. Here the CDR3 DNA reads TGTGCCAGCAGTTTGACGGGACAGGGCCACTACGAGCAGTACTTC. Its translation is CASSLTGQGHYEQYF.